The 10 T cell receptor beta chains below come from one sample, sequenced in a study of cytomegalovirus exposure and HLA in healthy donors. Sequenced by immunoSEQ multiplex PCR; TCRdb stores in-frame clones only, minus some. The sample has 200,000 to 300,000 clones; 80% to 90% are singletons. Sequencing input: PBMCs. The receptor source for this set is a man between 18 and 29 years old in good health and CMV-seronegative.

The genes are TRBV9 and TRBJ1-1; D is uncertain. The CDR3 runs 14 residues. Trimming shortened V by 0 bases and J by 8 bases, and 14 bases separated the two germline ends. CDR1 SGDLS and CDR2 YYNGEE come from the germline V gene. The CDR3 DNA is TGTGCCAGCAGCGTAGATTTCAGGCCGCGAGAAGCTTTCTTT. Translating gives CASSVDFRPREAFF. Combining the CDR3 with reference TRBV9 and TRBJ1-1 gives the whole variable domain DSGVTQTPKHLITATGQRVTLRCSPRSGDLSVYWYQQSLDQGLQFLIQYYNGEERAKGNILERFSAQQFPDLHSELNLSSLELGDSALYFCASSVDFRPREAFFGQGTRLTVV.

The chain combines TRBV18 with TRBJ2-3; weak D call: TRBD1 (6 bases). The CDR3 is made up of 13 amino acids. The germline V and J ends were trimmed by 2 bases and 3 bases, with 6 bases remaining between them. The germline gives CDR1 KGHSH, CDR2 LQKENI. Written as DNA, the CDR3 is TGTGCCAGCTCACCAGGACAGACAGATACGCAGTATTTT. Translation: CASSPGQTDTQYF.

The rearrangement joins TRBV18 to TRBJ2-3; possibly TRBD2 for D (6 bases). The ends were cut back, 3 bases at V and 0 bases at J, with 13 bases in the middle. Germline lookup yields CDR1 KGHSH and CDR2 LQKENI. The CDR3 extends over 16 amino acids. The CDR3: CASSPSRGTSTDTQYF. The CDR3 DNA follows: TGTGCCAGCTCACCTTCGCGGGGCACAAGCACAGATACGCAGTATTTT.

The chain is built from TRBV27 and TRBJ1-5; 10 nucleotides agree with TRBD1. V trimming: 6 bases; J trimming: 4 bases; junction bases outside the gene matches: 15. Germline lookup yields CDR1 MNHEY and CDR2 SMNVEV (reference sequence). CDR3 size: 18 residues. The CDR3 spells CASRQVWTGTGENQPQHF. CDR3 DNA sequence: TGTGCCAGCAGACAGGTGTGGACCGGGACAGGGGAGAATCAGCCCCAGCATTTT.

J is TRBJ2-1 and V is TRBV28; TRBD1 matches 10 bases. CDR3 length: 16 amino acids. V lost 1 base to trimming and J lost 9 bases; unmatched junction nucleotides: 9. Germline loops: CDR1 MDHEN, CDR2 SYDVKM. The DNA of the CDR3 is TGTGCCAGCAGTTTATTACCGGGACAGGGGTTGGGTGAGCAGTTCTTC. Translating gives CASSLLPGQGLGEQFF.

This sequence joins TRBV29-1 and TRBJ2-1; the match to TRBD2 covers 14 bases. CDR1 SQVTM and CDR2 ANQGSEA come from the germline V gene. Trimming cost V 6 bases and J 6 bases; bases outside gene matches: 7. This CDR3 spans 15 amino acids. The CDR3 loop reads CSVAWTSGGINEQFF. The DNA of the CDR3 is TGCAGCGTCGCGTGGACTAGCGGGGGGATCAATGAGCAGTTCTTC.

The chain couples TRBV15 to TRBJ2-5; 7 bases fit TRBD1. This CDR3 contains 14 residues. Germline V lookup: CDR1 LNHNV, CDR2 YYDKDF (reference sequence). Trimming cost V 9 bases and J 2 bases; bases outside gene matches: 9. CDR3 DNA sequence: TGTGCCACGAAGAACAGGGGCCTTCAAGAGACCCAGTACTTC. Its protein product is CATKNRGLQETQYF.

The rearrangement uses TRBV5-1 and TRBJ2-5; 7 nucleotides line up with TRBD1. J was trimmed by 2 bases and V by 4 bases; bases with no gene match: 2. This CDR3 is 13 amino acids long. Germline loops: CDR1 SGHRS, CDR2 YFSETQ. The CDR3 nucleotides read TGCGCCAGCAGCACGACAGGGCAAGAGACCCAGTACTTC. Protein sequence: CASSTTGQETQYF.

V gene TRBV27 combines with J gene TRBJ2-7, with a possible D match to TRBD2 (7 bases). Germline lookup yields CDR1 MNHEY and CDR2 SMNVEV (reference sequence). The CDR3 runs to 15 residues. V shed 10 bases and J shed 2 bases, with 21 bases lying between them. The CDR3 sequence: CATHPGGRVAYEQYF. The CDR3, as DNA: TGTGCCACCCATCCCGGGGGGCGGGTCGCCTACGAGCAGTACTTC.

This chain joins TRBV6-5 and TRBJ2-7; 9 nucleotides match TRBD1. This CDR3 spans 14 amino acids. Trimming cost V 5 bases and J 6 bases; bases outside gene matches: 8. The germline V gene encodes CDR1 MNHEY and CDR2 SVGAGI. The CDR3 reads CASSPRDRVSEQYF. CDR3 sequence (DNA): TGTGCCAGCAGTCCCCGGGACAGGGTATCCGAGCAGTACTTC.